These 5 T cell receptor beta chains originate from one sample sequenced in a study of CD8+ T cells in alopecia areata. cDNA reverse transcribed from extracted RNA served as the sequencing template. Using immunoSEQ multiplex PCR, the repertoire was profiled, and TCRdb retains in-frame clones only, with some absent. Of around 200,000 clones detected, about 60% appear once; the ten largest clones hold roughly 12%. The treatment: oral pan-JAK inhibitor, 5-10 mg twice daily. The sample here was CD8+ T cells sorted from blood, taken at week 24, from a patient treated with tofacitinib. Every receptor here comes from a human donor with alopecia areata.

The chain uses TRBV29-1 and TRBJ1-2; D gene unclear. Trimming removed 3 bases from V and 4 bases from J, with 12 bases in between. Looked up from germline, CDR1 is SQVTM and CDR2 is ANQGSEA. The length of the CDR3 is 13 residues. CDR3 amino acids: CSVEGTDPYGYTF. The CDR3 DNA reads as TGCAGCGTTGAGGGCACCGACCCCTATGGCTACACCTTC. The entire variable domain, with the rest obtained from reference TRBV29-1 and TRBJ1-2, is as follows: SAVISQKPSRDICQRGTSLTIQCQVDSQVTMMFWYRQQPGQSLTLIATANQGSEATYESGFVIDKFPISRPNLTFSTLTVSNMSPEDSSIYLCSVEGTDPYGYTFGSGTRLTVV.

This chain uses TRBV7-9 with TRBJ2-2, with D hard to call. Germline CDR1 SEHNR, CDR2 FQNEAQ (reference sequence). V shed 4 bases and J shed 2 bases, with 17 bases lying between them. This CDR3 has 17 residues. This CDR3 reads CASSSAMASPNTGELFF. The DNA of the CDR3 is TGTGCCAGCAGCTCGGCCATGGCTAGTCCTAACACCGGGGAGCTGTTTTTT. The full variable domain, completed using reference TRBV7-9 and TRBJ2-2, is DTGVSQNPRHKITKRGQNVTFRCDPISEHNRLYWYRQTLGQGPEFLTYFQNEAQLEKSRLLSDRFSAERPKGSFSTLEIQRTEQGDSAMYLCASSSAMASPNTGELFFGEGSRLTVL.

CDR3 residues: CASSQELSGNNEQFF. In DNA form, the CDR3 reads TGTGCCAGCAGCCAAGAATTGAGCGGAAACAATGAGCAGTTCTTC. The chain carries TRBV4-2 and TRBJ2-1, with D possibly matching TRBD2 (5 bases). The CDR3 runs to 15 residues. The V end lost 0 bases, the J end lost 5 bases, and 11 bases lay between the germline ends. In germline, CDR1 is LGHNA, CDR2 YNFKEQ.

The chain employs TRBV21-1 and TRBJ2-1; TRBD2 reflects the table's D call only, with no check against the DNA. TRBV21-1 represents a pseudogene. This CDR3 contains 13 residues. The CDR3 here is CASSGLARNEQFF. The CDR3, as DNA: TGTGCCAGCAGCGGACTAGCGCGGAATGAGCAGTTCTTC.

The rearrangement joins TRBV6-1 to TRBJ2-7; D tentatively reads TRBD1 or TRBD2 (5 bases each). CDR1 is MNHNS, CDR2 SASEGT, per germline. Trimming took off 6 bases at V and 3 bases at J, with 9 bases between the two ends. The CDR3 is made up of 12 amino acids. CDR3 DNA: TGTGCCAGCAGCCGGGACGGCTACGAGCAGTACTTC. Translating it yields CASSRDGYEQYF.